The present T cell receptor beta chain was sequenced within a study of cytotoxic CD8 clonotypes in ibrutinib-treated CLL. In germline, CDR1 is SGHTA, CDR2 FQGTGA. The CDR3 totals 14 residues. Trimming shortened V by 4 bases and J by 8 bases, and 14 bases separated the two germline ends. Depth targeted 1 in 200,000 to 1 in 1 million T cells, averaging approximately 9.9x coverage per clonotype. Data came from immunoSEQ multiplex PCR; TCRdb stores just in-frame clones and leaves some out. The sample contains under 300,000 clones, roughly 74% of which appear only once. The source is a human donor with chronic lymphocytic leukemia. This rearrangement joins TRBV7-3 to TRBJ2-2; D not resolved. The material was PBMCs, obtained after 24 months of ibrutinib treatment. The CDR3 sequence is CASSSSYTTGELFF. The DNA of the CDR3 is TGTGCCAGCAGCTCCTCTTACACCACGGGGGAGCTGTTTTTT.